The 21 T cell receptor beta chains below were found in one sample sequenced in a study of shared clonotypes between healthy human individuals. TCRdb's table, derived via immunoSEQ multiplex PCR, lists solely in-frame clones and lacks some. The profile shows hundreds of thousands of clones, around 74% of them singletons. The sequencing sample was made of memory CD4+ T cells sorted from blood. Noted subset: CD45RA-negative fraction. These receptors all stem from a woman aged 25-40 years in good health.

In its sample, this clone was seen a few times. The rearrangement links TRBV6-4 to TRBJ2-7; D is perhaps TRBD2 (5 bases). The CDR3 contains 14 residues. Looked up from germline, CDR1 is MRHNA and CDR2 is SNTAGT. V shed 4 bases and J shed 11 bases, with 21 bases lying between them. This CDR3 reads CASSAGLEAGVKYF. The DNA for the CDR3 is TGTGCCAGCAGTGCTGGGTTGGAGGCAGGAGTCAAGTACTTC.

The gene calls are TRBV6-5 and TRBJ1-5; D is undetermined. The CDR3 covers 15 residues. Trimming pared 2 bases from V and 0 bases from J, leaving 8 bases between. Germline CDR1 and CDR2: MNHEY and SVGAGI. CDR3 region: CASSYTADSNQPQHF. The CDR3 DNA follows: TGTGCCAGCAGTTACACCGCCGATAGCAATCAGCCCCAGCATTTT.

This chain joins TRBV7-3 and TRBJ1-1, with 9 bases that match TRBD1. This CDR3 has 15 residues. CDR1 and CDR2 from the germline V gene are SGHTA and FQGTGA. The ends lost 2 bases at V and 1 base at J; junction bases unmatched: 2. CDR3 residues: CASSLSDRGNTEAFF. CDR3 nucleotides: TGTGCCAGCAGCTTATCGGACAGGGGGAACACTGAAGCTTTCTTT.

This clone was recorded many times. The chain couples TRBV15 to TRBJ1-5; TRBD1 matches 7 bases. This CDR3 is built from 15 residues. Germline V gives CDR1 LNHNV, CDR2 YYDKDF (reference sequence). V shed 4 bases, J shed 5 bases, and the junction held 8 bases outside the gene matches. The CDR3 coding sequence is TGTGCCACCAGCACGGTCAGGGGGTCGTATCAGCCCCAGCATTTT. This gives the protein CATSTVRGSYQPQHF. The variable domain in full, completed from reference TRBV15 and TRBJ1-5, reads DAMVIQNPRYQVTQFGKPVTLSCSQTLNHNVMYWYQQKSSQAPKLLFHYYDKDFNNEADTPDNFQSRRPNTSFCFLDIRSPGLGDTAMYLCATSTVRGSYQPQHFGDGTRLSIL.

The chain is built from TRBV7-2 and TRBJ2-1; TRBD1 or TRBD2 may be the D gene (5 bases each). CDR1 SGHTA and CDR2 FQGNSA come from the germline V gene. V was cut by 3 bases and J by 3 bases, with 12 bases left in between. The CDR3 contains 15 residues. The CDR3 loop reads CASSLGRANYNEQFF. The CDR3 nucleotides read TGTGCCAGCAGCTTGGGGCGGGCTAACTACAATGAGCAGTTCTTC.

The CDR3 spells CASSQVILRESNQPQHF. CDR3 nucleotide sequence: TGTGCCAGCAGCCAAGTGATTCTCAGAGAGAGCAATCAGCCCCAGCATTTT. The chain couples TRBV4-2 to TRBJ1-5; D is unclear. The CDR3 covers 17 residues. Germline values: CDR1 LGHNA, CDR2 YNFKEQ. Trimming left V 1 base short and J 1 base short, with 14 bases between.

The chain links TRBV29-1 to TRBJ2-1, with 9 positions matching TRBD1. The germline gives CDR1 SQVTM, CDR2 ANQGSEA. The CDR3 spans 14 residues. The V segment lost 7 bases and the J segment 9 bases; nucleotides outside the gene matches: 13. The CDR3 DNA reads TGCAGCGGCCGCCCGGGACAGGGTGATAGTGAGCAGTTCTTC. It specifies CSGRPGQGDSEQFF.

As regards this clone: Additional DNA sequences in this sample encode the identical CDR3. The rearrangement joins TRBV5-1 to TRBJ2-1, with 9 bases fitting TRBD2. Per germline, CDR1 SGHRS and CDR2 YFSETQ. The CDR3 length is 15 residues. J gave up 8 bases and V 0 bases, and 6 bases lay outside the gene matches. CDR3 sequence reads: CASSLVAGGPDEQFF. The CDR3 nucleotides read TGCGCCAGCAGCTTGGTGGCGGGAGGGCCTGATGAGCAGTTCTTC.

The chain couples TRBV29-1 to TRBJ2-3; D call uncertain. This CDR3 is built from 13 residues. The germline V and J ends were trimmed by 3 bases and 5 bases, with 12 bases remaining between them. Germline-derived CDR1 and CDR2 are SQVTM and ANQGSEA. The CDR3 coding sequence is TGCAGCGTTGATTCGGGTGACGGAGATACGCAGTATTTT. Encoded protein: CSVDSGDGDTQYF.

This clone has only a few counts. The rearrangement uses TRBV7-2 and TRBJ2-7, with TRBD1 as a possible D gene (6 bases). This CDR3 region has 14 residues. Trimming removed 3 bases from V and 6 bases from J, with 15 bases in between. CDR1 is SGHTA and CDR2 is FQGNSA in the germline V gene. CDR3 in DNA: TGTGCCAGCAGCTTCCAGGGGACCTCTTCCGAGCAGTACTTC. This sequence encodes CASSFQGTSSEQYF.

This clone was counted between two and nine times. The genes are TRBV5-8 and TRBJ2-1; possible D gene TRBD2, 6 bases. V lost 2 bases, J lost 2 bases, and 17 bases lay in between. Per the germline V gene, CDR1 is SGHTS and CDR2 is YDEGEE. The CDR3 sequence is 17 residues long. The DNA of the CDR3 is TGTGCCAGCAGCTTTTTTTTAGCGGACGCGACCTACAATGAGCAGTTCTTC. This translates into CASSFFLADATYNEQFF.

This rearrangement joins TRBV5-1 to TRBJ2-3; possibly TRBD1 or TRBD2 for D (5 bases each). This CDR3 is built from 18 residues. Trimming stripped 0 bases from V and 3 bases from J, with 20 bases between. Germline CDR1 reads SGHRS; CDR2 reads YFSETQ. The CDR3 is CASSLGVVGPGRTDTQYF. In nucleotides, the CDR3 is TGCGCCAGCAGCTTGGGCGTGGTGGGACCTGGGAGAACAGATACGCAGTATTTT.

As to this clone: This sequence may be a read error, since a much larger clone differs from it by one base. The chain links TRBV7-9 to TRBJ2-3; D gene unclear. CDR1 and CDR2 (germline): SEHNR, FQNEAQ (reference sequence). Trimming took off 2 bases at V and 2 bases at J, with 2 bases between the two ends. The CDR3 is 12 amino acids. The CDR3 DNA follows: TGTGCCAGCAGCTTAATCACAGATACGCAGTATTTT. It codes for CASSLITDTQYF. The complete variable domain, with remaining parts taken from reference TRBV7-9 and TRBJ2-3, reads DTGVSQNPRHKITKRGQNVTFRCDPISEHNRLYWYRQTLGQGPEFLTYFQNEAQLEKSRLLSDRFSAERPKGSFSTLEIQRTEQGDSAMYLCASSLITDTQYFGPGTRLTVL.

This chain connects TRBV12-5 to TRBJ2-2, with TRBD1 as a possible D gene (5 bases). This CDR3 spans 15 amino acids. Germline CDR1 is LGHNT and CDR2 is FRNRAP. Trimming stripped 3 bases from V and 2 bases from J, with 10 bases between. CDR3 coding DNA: TGTGCTAGTGGTTTAGGGGCCACCAACACCGGGGAGCTGTTTTTT. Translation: CASGLGATNTGELFF.

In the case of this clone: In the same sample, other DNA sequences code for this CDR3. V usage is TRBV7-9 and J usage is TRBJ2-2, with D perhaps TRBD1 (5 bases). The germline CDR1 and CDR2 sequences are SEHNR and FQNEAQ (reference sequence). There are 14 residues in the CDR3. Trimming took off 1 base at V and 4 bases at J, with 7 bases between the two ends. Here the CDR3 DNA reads TGTGCCAGCAGCTTAGAGGGGTTCACCGGGGAGCTGTTTTTT. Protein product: CASSLEGFTGELFF.

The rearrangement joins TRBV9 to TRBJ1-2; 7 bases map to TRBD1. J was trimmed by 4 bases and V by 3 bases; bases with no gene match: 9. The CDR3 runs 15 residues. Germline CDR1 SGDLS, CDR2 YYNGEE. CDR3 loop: CASSDWTGLGYGYTF. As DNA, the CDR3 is TGTGCCAGCAGCGACTGGACAGGACTCGGCTATGGCTACACCTTC.

The CDR3, as DNA: TGTGCCAGCAGACGTACTAGCGGGAGTACTACCGGGGAGCTGTTTTTT. Translating gives CASRRTSGSTTGELFF. The gene calls are TRBV2 and TRBJ2-2; 11 nucleotides match TRBD2. The V segment lost 6 bases and the J segment 5 bases; nucleotides outside the gene matches: 8. Germline V gene sequence: CDR1 SNHLY, CDR2 FYNNEI. The CDR3 is 16 amino acids.

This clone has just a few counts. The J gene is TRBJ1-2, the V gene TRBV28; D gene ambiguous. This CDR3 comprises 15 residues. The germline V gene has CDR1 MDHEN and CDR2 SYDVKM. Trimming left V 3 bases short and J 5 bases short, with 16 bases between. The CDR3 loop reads CASSFTFYAGYGYTF. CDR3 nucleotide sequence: TGTGCCAGCAGTTTTACTTTTTATGCGGGGTATGGCTACACCTTC.

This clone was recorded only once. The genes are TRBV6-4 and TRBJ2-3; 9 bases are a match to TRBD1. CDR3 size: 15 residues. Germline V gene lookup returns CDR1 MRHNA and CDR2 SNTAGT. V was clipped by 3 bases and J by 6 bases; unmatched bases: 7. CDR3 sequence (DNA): TGTGCCAGCAGTGAAGGAGGGACAGGGACTGATACGCAGTATTTT. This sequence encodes CASSEGGTGTDTQYF.

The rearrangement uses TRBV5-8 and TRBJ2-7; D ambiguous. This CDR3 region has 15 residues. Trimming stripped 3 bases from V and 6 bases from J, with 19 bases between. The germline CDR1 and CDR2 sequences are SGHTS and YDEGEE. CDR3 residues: CASSSPDRAKVEQYF. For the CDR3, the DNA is TGTGCCAGCAGCTCCCCTGACCGAGCTAAGGTCGAGCAGTACTTC.

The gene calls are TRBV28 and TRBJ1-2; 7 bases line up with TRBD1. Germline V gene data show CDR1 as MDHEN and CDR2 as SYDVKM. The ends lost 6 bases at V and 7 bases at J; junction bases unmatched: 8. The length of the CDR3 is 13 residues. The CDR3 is CASREGQSAGYTF. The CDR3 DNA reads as TGTGCCAGCAGGGAGGGACAGTCGGCTGGCTACACCTTC.